What follows describes a single TCR beta chain. The read finishes 3 residues shy of the CDR3 end, and the germline J gene is used to complete it. The nonmyeloablative bone marrow transplants came from related graft donors, with transient mixed chimerism. Germline V gene lookup returns CDR1 SGHNT and CDR2 YYREEE (reference sequence). The length of the CDR3 is 14 residues. The V and J ends lost 0 bases and 3 bases respectively, with 9 bases between them. The entry originates in a study of Tregs in tolerant kidney transplant recipients. Produced via immunoSEQ multiplex PCR; TCRdb's table is partial and in-frame only. The table for this sample gives roughly 5,300 clones.

The receptor comes from a human patient who received a combined kidney and bone marrow transplant. Some T cells could come from the graft donor. The rearrangement joins TRBV5-4 to TRBJ1-1, with D possibly TRBD1 on 5 matching bases. This sample comprised CD4+ T cells from blood (PBMCs), obtained roughly 15 months after the transplant. The CDR3 sequence is CASSLAARDTEAFF. The CDR3 bases that were read are TGTGCCAGCAGCTTGGCCGCCAGGGACACTGAA.